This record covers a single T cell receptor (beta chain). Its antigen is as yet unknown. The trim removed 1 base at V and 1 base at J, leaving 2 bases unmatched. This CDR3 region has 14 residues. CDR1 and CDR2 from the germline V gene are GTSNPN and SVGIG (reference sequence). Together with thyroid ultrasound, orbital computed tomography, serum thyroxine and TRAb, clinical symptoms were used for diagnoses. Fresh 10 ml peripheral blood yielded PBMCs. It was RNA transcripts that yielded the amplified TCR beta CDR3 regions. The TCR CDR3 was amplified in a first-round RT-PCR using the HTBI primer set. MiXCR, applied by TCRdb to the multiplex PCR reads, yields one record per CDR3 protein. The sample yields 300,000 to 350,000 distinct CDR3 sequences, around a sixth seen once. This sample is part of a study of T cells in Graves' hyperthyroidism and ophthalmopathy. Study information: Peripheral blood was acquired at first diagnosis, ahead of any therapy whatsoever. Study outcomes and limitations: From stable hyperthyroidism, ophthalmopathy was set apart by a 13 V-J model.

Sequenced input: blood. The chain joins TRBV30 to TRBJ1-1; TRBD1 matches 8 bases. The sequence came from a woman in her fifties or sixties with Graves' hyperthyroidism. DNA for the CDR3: TGTGCCTGGAGTGGGGGACAGGAGAACACTGAAGCTTTCTTT. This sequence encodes CAWSGGQENTEAFF.